The rows below give T cell receptor beta chains drawn from one sample of a study of blood T cell repertoires in COVID-19. Sequenced by immunoSEQ multiplex PCR; TCRdb stores in-frame clones only, minus some. The profile covers roughly 150,000 clones, with more than 80% appearing a single time and more than 14% taken by the ten largest. Sequencing input: peripheral blood. Source of these receptors: a woman aged 40 to 50 with acute or convalescent COVID-19. The CDR3 runs from the conserved cysteine through the conserved F or W. Clone size appears in some rows only: once, few, many, or a class for an expanded clone.

clone_size,v_call,j_call,cdr3_aa
.,TRBV6-5,TRBJ2-7,CASRGRTDDEQYF
.,TRBV11-2,TRBJ1-4,CASSQLYGTGGVEKLFF
.,TRBV20-1,TRBJ1-2,CSAPGNGGYTF
.,TRBV27,TRBJ2-3,CASSFLAGGRTDTQYF
once,TRBV10-3,TRBJ2-1,CAISESRPGDEQFF
.,TRBV28,TRBJ1-4,CASSFSTGNEKLFF
.,TRBV9,TRBJ1-2,CASSPGQGPFNYGYTF
.,TRBV12-5,TRBJ1-5,CASGGTGNNQPQHF
few,TRBV11-2,TRBJ2-7,CASSLDGVAGGGEQYF
.,TRBV6-1,TRBJ1-5,CASSEARGANNQPQHF
.,TRBV3-1/TRBV3-2,TRBJ1-2,CASSQTGGNGYTF
.,TRBV6-5,TRBJ2-7,CASRLQGGEQYF
.,TRBV6-6,TRBJ2-7,CASSQPLLAGGNSYEQYF
.,TRBV9,TRBJ1-6,CASSGQGSYNSPLHF
.,TRBV7-2,TRBJ2-1,CASSLDSGSTGEQFF
few,TRBV14,TRBJ2-7,CASSHSYLPTYEQYF
once,TRBV9,TRBJ2-1,CASRGGGQGAEQFF
once,TRBV30,TRBJ2-1,CAWSAFRSRAYNEQFF
.,TRBV19,TRBJ1-4,CASSATGPATNEKLFF
.,TRBV29-1,TRBJ2-5,CSADPTSGGTQETQYF
.,TRBV6-5,TRBJ1-5,CASRPSGTYQPQHF
.,TRBV19,TRBJ1-2,CASSPGAGGYTF
once,TRBV9,TRBJ2-2,CASSVSPTDTGELFF
.,TRBV4-1,TRBJ2-7,CASSPDQGYEQYF
.,TRBV24-1,TRBJ1-1,CATSGGVKGTEAFF
.,TRBV3-1/TRBV3-2,TRBJ1-3,CASSQGRGTGNTIYF
few,TRBV5-1,TRBJ1-6,CASSAGVDNSPLHF
.,TRBV29-1,TRBJ2-7,CSVEVLGQGTSYEQYF
few,TRBV28,TRBJ1-6,CASTLPRYNSPLHF
.,TRBV6-1,TRBJ1-2,CASSEMRTDLNYGYTF
.,TRBV28,TRBJ2-7,CASRQGTGGTYEQYF
.,TRBV28,TRBJ1-5,CASGTGVNQPQHF
few,TRBV30,TRBJ1-2,CAWTLVLEGGYTF
.,TRBV6-1,TRBJ2-5,CASSEFSGSWETQYF
.,TRBV6-5,TRBJ2-1,CASRKQGQHEQFF
.,TRBV4-1,TRBJ2-6,CASSQGLGAGLGSGANVLTF
.,TRBV29-1,TRBJ2-6,CSVVTLAGANVLTF
.,TRBV27,TRBJ2-7,CASSLSAGAVYEQYF
.,TRBV2,TRBJ2-5,CASTLTGTGYNF
.,TRBV24-1,TRBJ2-7,CATSDPPGQGRYEQYF
.,TRBV7-3,TRBJ2-1,CASSPNLGGLAGAGNEQFF
.,TRBV3-1/TRBV3-2,TRBJ2-2,CASSPKEIPGGTNTGELFF
.,TRBV4-1,TRBJ2-5,CASSGGRMGETQYF
.,TRBV9,TRBJ2-7,CASSAADRPSYEQYF
.,TRBV29-1,TRBJ2-7,CSADRGDEQYF
.,TRBV7-9,TRBJ1-2,CASSLASQGANYGYTF
.,TRBV11-1,TRBJ1-2,CASSPQGGVGGYTF
.,TRBV9,TRBJ2-5,CASSVEGGRAETQYF
.,TRBV15,TRBJ2-7,CATSRIESYEQYF
.,TRBV10-3,TRBJ1-2,CAISERTENYGYTF